These T cell receptor beta chains were read from a single sample in a study of cytomegalovirus exposure and HLA in healthy donors. Only in-frame clones appear in the TCRdb table, and some are missing; sequencing was by immunoSEQ multiplex PCR. The table has around 160,000 clones, 84% seen once. The sample was PBMCs. The receptors originated from a man aged 25 to 40 in good health and CMV-seropositive. Both conserved end residues are part of each CDR3. A D gene is named only where the DNA matches it firmly. Clone sizes are given selectively: once, few, many, or a class where the clone is expanded.

J gene | V gene | D gene | clone size | CDR3 protein | CDR3 DNA
TRBJ2-3 | TRBV9 | TRBD1 | few | CASSASGGEGTDTQYF | TGTGCCAGCAGCGCTTCAGGGGGCGAGGGCACAGATACGCAGTATTTT
TRBJ2-2 | TRBV7-2 | TRBD1 | - | CASSGQGAGGELFF | TGTGCCAGCTCCGGACAGGGGGCTGGCGGGGAGCTGTTTTTT
TRBJ2-7 | TRBV29-1 | TRBD2 | - | CSVYQTGGHEQYF | TGCAGCGTTTACCAGACGGGGGGGCACGAGCAGTACTTC
TRBJ1-6 | TRBV5-6 | - | once | CASKLALGTGHSPLHF | TGTGCCAGCAAGCTTGCCCTTGGTACAGGACATTCACCCCTCCACTTT
TRBJ1-1 | TRBV19 | - | - | CASSEQAVGTEAFF | TGTGCCAGTAGTGAACAGGCCGTGGGCACTGAAGCTTTCTTT
TRBJ2-1 | TRBV9 | TRBD2 | - | CASTGTSYSNEQFF | TGTGCCAGCACCGGGACTAGCTATTCCAATGAGCAGTTCTTC
TRBJ2-7 | TRBV27 | - | once | CASSFHRGGSYEQYF | TGTGCCAGCAGTTTCCACAGGGGAGGTAGTTACGAGCAGTACTTC
TRBJ1-2 | TRBV27 | TRBD1 | - | CASSRTGGYGYTF | TGTGCCAGCAGCCGGACAGGGGGGTATGGCTACACCTTC
TRBJ2-7 | TRBV25-1 | TRBD1 | - | CASSDSTTGDYEQYF | TGTGCCAGCAGTGACTCCACGACAGGGGACTACGAGCAGTACTTC
TRBJ1-1 | TRBV2 | TRBD1 | - | CASSALETGETEAFF | TGTGCCAGCAGTGCCCTGGAGACAGGGGAGACTGAAGCTTTCTTT
TRBJ2-3 | TRBV5-4 | TRBD2 | - | CASSPGLAGGAQYF | TGTGCCAGCAGCCCCGGACTAGCGGGGGGGGCGCAGTATTTT
TRBJ2-7 | TRBV7-2 | - | once | CASSFKGESYEQYF | TGTGCCAGCAGTTTTAAGGGGGAGTCCTACGAGCAGTACTTC
TRBJ2-1 | TRBV25-1 | TRBD1 | - | CASSLQDRDPYNEQFF | TGTGCCAGCAGTCTTCAAGACAGGGACCCCTACAATGAGCAGTTCTTC
TRBJ1-3 | TRBV4-1 | TRBD1 | - | CASSRFGTGGRGNTIYF | TGCGCCAGCAGCCGATTCGGGACAGGGGGTCGGGGAAACACCATATATTTT
TRBJ2-1 | TRBV27 | TRBD1 | - | CASSLDRAVYNEQFF | TGTGCCAGCAGTCTCGACAGGGCTGTCTACAATGAGCAGTTCTTC
TRBJ2-3 | TRBV6-5 | - | - | CASNLGGTNTDTQYF | TGTGCCAGCAATCTCGGGGGGACAAACACAGATACGCAGTATTTT
TRBJ2-5 | TRBV9 | TRBD2 | - | CASSTFSGVETQYF | TGTGCCAGCAGCACGTTTAGCGGGGTGGAGACCCAGTACTTC
TRBJ2-1 | TRBV6-6 | - | - | CASSYVPVNEQFF | TGTGCCAGCAGTTACGTCCCGGTCAATGAGCAGTTCTTC
TRBJ2-3 | TRBV5-1 | TRBD2 | once | CASSLDGTTYTDTQYF | TGCGCCAGCAGCTTGGACGGGACTACCTACACAGATACGCAGTATTTT
TRBJ2-5 | TRBV27 | - | - | CASSRGSGLASQYF | TGTGCCAGCAGCCGGGGGAGCGGGTTGGCGTCCCAGTACTTC
TRBJ2-7 | TRBV19 | - | once | CASSINARGSFSYEQYF | TGTGCCAGTAGTATAAACGCGCGGGGTTCATTCTCCTACGAGCAGTACTTC
TRBJ2-3 | TRBV5-1 | TRBD2 | - | CASSYGLAGGLRELDTQYF | TGCGCCAGCAGCTACGGACTAGCGGGGGGGCTAAGGGAGCTCGATACGCAGTATTTT
TRBJ1-4 | TRBV28 | - | - | CASSLSGGVNEKLFF | TGTGCCAGCAGTTTATCGGGGGGGGTTAATGAAAAACTGTTTTTT
TRBJ2-1 | TRBV28 | - | - | CASRPPVRVGSYNEQFF | TGTGCCAGCAGGCCCCCGGTGAGGGTGGGGTCCTACAATGAGCAGTTCTTC
TRBJ2-5 | TRBV7-9 | TRBD1 | once | CASSLVQGAQETQYF | TGTGCCAGCAGCTTAGTGCAGGGGGCTCAAGAGACCCAGTACTTC
TRBJ2-7 | TRBV10-1 | - | - | CASSPSSQSYEQYF | TGCGCCAGCAGTCCCTCCTCCCAGTCCTACGAGCAGTACTTC
TRBJ1-1 | TRBV28 | TRBD1 | once | CASSGRGSTEAFF | TGTGCCAGCAGTGGCAGGGGGTCCACTGAAGCTTTCTTT
TRBJ2-7 | TRBV5-5 | - | few | CASSFEGTYEQYF | TGTGCCAGCAGCTTTGAGGGCACCTACGAGCAGTACTTC
TRBJ2-7 | TRBV30 | - | once | CAWSTTGQSYEQYF | TGTGCCTGGAGTACAACGGGTCAGTCCTACGAGCAGTACTTC
TRBJ1-2 | TRBV5-5 | - | few | CASSSTGYPGYTF | TGTGCCAGCAGCTCCACAGGGTACCCTGGCTACACCTTC
TRBJ2-2 | TRBV4-3 | TRBD1 | once | CASSQESYRGGLRTGELFF | TGCGCCAGCAGCCAAGAGAGCTACAGGGGCGGCTTACGGACCGGGGAGCTGTTTTTT
TRBJ2-3 | TRBV9 | - | - | CASSVSPADTQYF | TGTGCCAGCAGCGTATCCCCCGCAGATACGCAGTATTTT
TRBJ1-4 | TRBV4-1 | - | - | CASSPAGVTNEKLFF | TGCGCCAGCAGTCCTGCAGGGGTAACTAATGAAAAACTGTTTTTT
TRBJ1-3 | TRBV2 | - | - | CASMREGPSGNTIYF | TGTGCCAGCATGCGGGAGGGACCTTCTGGAAACACCATATATTTT
TRBJ1-1 | TRBV5-4 | - | once | CASSLGRQANTEAFF | TGTGCCAGCAGCTTGGGCAGGCAGGCGAACACTGAAGCTTTCTTT
TRBJ2-7 | TRBV2 | - | - | CASRKEPYEQYF | TGTGCCAGCAGGAAAGAGCCCTACGAGCAGTACTTC
TRBJ1-1 | TRBV19 | TRBD1 | - | CASSSQGLNTEAFF | TGTGCCAGTAGTTCACAGGGGTTGAACACTGAAGCTTTCTTT
TRBJ1-1 | TRBV16 | - | - | CASSQSGLGFFTEAFF | TGTGCCAGCAGCCAATCGGGACTGGGTTTCTTCACTGAAGCTTTCTTT
TRBJ2-7 | TRBV28 | - | - | CASSSVTFSSYEQYF | TGTGCCAGCAGTTCGGTCACCTTTAGCTCCTACGAGCAGTACTTC
TRBJ1-5 | TRBV6-6 | - | - | CASSSSPGISNQPQHF | TGTGCCAGCAGTTCGTCACCGGGAATCAGCAATCAGCCCCAGCATTTT
TRBJ1-1 | TRBV6-5 | - | - | CASTAVSNTEAFF | TGTGCCAGCACCGCAGTCAGTAACACTGAAGCTTTCTTT
TRBJ2-2 | TRBV6-5 | - | - | CASSQTGELFF | TGTGCCAGCAGCCAGACCGGGGAGCTGTTTTTT
TRBJ2-2 | TRBV6-5 | - | - | CASISPGVWELFF | TGTGCCAGCATCTCACCCGGGGTTTGGGAGCTGTTTTTT